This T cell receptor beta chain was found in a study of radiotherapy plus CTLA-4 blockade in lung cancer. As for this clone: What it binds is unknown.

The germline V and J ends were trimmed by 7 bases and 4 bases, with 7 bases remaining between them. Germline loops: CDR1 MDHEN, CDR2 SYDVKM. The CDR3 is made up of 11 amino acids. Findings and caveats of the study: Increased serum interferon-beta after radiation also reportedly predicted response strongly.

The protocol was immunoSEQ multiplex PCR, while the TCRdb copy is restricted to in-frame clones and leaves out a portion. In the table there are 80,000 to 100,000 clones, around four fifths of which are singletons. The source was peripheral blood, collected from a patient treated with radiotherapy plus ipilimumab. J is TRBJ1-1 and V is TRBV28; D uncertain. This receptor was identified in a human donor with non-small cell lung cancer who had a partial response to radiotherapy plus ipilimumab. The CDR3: CASIGITEAFF. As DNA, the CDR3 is TGTGCCAGCATCGGTATCACTGAAGCTTTCTTT.